The present entry profiles one TCR beta chain with its context. The assay ran at deep level. Method: immunoSEQ multiplex PCR; TCRdb's copy keeps in-frame clones and lacks some. The sample carries roughly 2.1 million clones, roughly 91% recorded once. This entry comes from a study of shared clonotypes between healthy human individuals. As defined, naive CD8 cells were CD45RO-negative and positively selected for CCR7, with terminally differentiated effector memory CD45RA+ cells excluded. CDR3 length: 15 amino acids. Germline CDR1 and CDR2: SGHDT and YYEEEE. The source is a man younger than 35 in good health. Some clones in this sample may be carry-over from other donors' samples. The chain employs TRBV5-6 and TRBJ2-4; tentative D call: TRBD1 (5 bases). TRBJ2-5 explains the end of the DNA better; the J call may be wrong. Input material: naive CD8+ T cells from PBMCs. Here the CDR3 DNA reads TGTGCCAGCAGCTTTATGTCTGGGGCTACCGCGACCCAGTACTTC. Protein sequence: CASSFMSGATATQYF.